Shown below are 17 T cell receptor beta chains from a single sample sequenced in a study of T-cell memory formation after mild COVID-19. MiXCR, run by TCRdb on the 5' RACE reads, gives a single entry per CDR3 protein. The sample consists of roughly 450,000 distinct CDR3 sequences, 15% to 20% of them appearing once. The source material was PBMCs or a T cell subset sorted from them (not recorded which). These receptors were obtained from a man aged 18 to 30 who had mild COVID-19 (a few samples of this study predate the infection). Cell type and time point are not known.

The chain combines TRBV10-3 with TRBJ1-3, with D perhaps matching TRBD1 (6 bases). Germline values: CDR1 ENHRY, CDR2 SYGVKD. The CDR3 sequence is 15 residues long. With 5 bases removed from V and 0 bases from J, the gap between germline ends came to 11 bases. CDR3 region: CAISRTGTSGNTIYF. DNA for the CDR3: TGTGCCATCAGTAGAACAGGGACCTCTGGAAACACCATATATTTT.

This clonotype occurred a few times. The chain is built from TRBV5-1 and TRBJ2-5; perhaps TRBD1 as D (5 bases). In germline, CDR1 is SGHRS, CDR2 YFSETQ. This CDR3 has 14 residues. Trimming removed 7 bases from V and 1 base from J, with 14 bases in between. CDR3 sequence: CASAGQTLQETQYF. The CDR3 bases are TGCGCCAGCGCAGGGCAGACGCTCCAAGAGACCCAGTACTTC.

This chain joins TRBV6-6 and TRBJ1-1, with D possibly being TRBD1 (5 bases). This CDR3 region has 14 residues. Trimming removed 7 bases from V and 4 bases from J, with 16 bases in between. Germline CDR1 MNHNY, CDR2 SVGAGI (reference sequence). The chain's CDR3 is CASIHRPGSTEAFF. CDR3 in DNA: TGTGCCAGCATTCACCGCCCAGGGAGCACTGAAGCTTTCTTT.

This chain links TRBV7-6 with TRBJ2-5; D is possibly TRBD2 (6 bases). The CDR3 covers 15 residues. The V end was cut by 1 base, the J end by 4 bases, with 13 bases between. Germline V gene lookup returns CDR1 SGHVS and CDR2 FNYEAQ. CDR3 in amino acids: CASSLVGGRGETQYF. DNA of the CDR3: TGTGCCAGCAGCTTAGTTGGCGGGCGGGGAGAGACCCAGTACTTC.

This clonotype was seen at least ten times. The chain is built from TRBV4-3 and TRBJ2-6; 8 bases are shared with TRBD1. V dropped 1 base and J dropped 2; count of bases not matched to a gene: 10. This CDR3 has 19 amino acids. Germline loops: CDR1 LGHNA, CDR2 YSLEER. The CDR3 reads CASSQGLTGGNAGANVLTF. CDR3 nucleotides: TGCGCCAGCAGCCAAGGTCTCACAGGGGGAAATGCTGGGGCCAACGTCCTGACTTTC.

This chain joins TRBV6-2 or TRBV6-3 and TRBJ1-5; a weak D match, TRBD1 (5 bases). There are 13 residues in the CDR3. Germline V gives CDR1 MNHEY, CDR2 SVGEGT. Deletions cut 8 bases from V and 5 bases from J, with 13 bases between. CDR3 coding DNA: TGTGCCAGCCGGCTGGGGGTGGATCAGCCCCAGCATTTT. This codes for CASRLGVDQPQHF.

The gene calls are TRBV4-1 and TRBJ2-3; 7 bases match TRBD1. Germline trimming cut 3 bases from V and 6 bases from J; bases unmatched to any gene: 3. This CDR3 has 13 amino acids. CDR1 is MGHRA, CDR2 YSYEKL, per germline. The CDR3 DNA is TGCGCCAGCAGCCACACAGGGGCGGATACGCAGTATTTT. It codes for CASSHTGADTQYF.

This clonotype was observed a few times. The V call is TRBV6-2 or TRBV6-3, the J call TRBJ1-5; unclear D gene. Looked up from germline, CDR1 is MNHEY and CDR2 is SVGEGT. V lost 5 bases and J lost 0, with 11 bases in between. The CDR3 is 15 amino acids. Written as DNA, the CDR3 is TGTGCCAGCAGTGCCGTACGGAATAGCAATCAGCCCCAGCATTTT. This encodes CASSAVRNSNQPQHF.

The J gene is TRBJ1-2, the V gene TRBV7-8; tentative D call: TRBD1 (5 bases). Germline CDR1 and CDR2: SGHVS and FQNEAQ. The CDR3 loop spans 14 amino acids. Trimming cost V 2 bases and J 8 bases, with 15 bases left between them. The CDR3 protein is CASSLFGQGSGYTF. The CDR3 DNA reads as TGTGCCAGCAGCTTATTCGGCCAGGGTAGCGGCTACACCTTC.

This clonotype came up many times. V usage is TRBV20-1 and J usage is TRBJ2-3; 8 bases line up with TRBD2. The CDR3 consists of 16 residues. J was trimmed by 4 bases and V by 4 bases; bases with no gene match: 13. Germline lookup yields CDR1 DFQATT and CDR2 SNEGSKA (reference sequence). The CDR3 DNA sequence: TGCAGTGCTACCCCCCGGGGTAGCGGGGAACCAGATACGCAGTATTTT. Translation: CSATPRGSGEPDTQYF.

V is TRBV23-1 and J is TRBJ1-1; a weak D match, TRBD1 (6 bases). TRBV23-1 is given ORF status, its function remaining uncertain. The CDR3 covers 13 residues. Trimming took off 4 bases at V and 8 bases at J, with 14 bases between the two ends. CDR3 loop: CASSRFKGTEAFF. In nucleotides, the CDR3 is TGCGCCAGCAGTCGATTTAAGGGGACAGAAGCTTTCTTT.

A single count supports this clonotype. The chain employs TRBV12-5 and TRBJ1-6, with 8 bases aligning to TRBD1. Germline V gene data show CDR1 as LGHNT and CDR2 as FRNRAP. This CDR3 region has 16 residues. With V trimmed by 5 bases and J by 7 bases, 10 bases remained unmatched. In DNA, the CDR3 is TGTGCTAGTGGTGCCCGGGGACAGGCGGGGAATTCACCCCTCCACTTT. Residues: CASGARGQAGNSPLHF.

V is TRBV6-5 and J is TRBJ1-2; no reliable D call. V was trimmed by 3 bases and J by 6 bases, leaving 17 bases between them. Germline CDR1 is MNHEY and CDR2 is SVGAGI. CDR3 length equals 15 residues. This chain's CDR3 is CASSYRLPKKDGYTF. The DNA for the CDR3 is TGTGCCAGCAGTTATCGATTACCTAAAAAGGATGGCTACACCTTC.

This clonotype showed up just a few times. The chain couples TRBV10-3 to TRBJ2-7, with 11 bases fitting TRBD2. V shed 4 bases and J 5 bases; nucleotides not matched to a gene: 4. From germline, CDR1 is ENHRY and CDR2 SYGVKD. CDR3 length equals 14 residues. CDR3 bases: TGTGCCATCAGTGCTAGCGGGGGGAACAACGAGCAGTACGTC. This translates into CAISASGGNNEQYV.

V gene TRBV27 combines with J gene TRBJ2-3, with a tentative D call TRBD1 (5 bases). This CDR3 contains 15 residues. Germline CDR1 is MNHEY and CDR2 is SMNVEV (reference sequence). The V end was cut by 2 bases, the J end by 5 bases, with 14 bases between. The CDR3 region has the DNA TGTGCCAGCAGTTTAAGGGGCAGGGCTGGAGATACGCAGTATTTT. It codes for CASSLRGRAGDTQYF.

This chain links TRBV12-3 or TRBV12-4 with TRBJ2-5; 7 bases fit TRBD1. This CDR3 contains 16 residues. Trimming took 5 bases from V and 1 from J; bases not matched to a gene: 10. The CDR3 sequence: CASSPTGYRGQETQYF. As DNA, the CDR3 is TGTGCCAGCAGTCCCACGGGCTACAGGGGCCAAGAGACCCAGTACTTC.

V and J are TRBV4-3 and TRBJ2-7; D is ambiguous. Germline values: CDR1 LGHNA, CDR2 YSLEER. CDR3 length: 14 amino acids. V was cut by 0 bases and J by 2 bases, with 8 bases left in between. CDR3 region: CASSQELRTYEQYF. DNA of the CDR3: TGCGCCAGCAGCCAAGAATTGAGGACCTACGAGCAGTACTTC.